The T cell receptor (beta chain) under discussion was sequenced for a study of T cell repertoires in cytomegalovirus infection. TCRdb used MiXCR to reprocess the reads, holding one entry per CDR3 protein. The sample carries about 740,000 distinct CDR3 sequences, 35% recorded once. The length of the CDR3 is 17 residues. Per the germline V gene, CDR1 is DFQATT and CDR2 is SNEGSKA (reference sequence). Trimming shortened V by 0 bases and J by 0 bases, and 15 bases separated the two germline ends. The sample taken for sequencing was PBMCs. V gene TRBV20-1 combines with J gene TRBJ1-5; possibly TRBD1 for D (5 bases). The source of this sequence is a human donor in good health (CMV status not recorded). Some clones in this sample may be carry-over from other donors' samples. The chain's CDR3 is CSARDSRRGDSNQPQHF. The CDR3 coding sequence is TGCAGTGCTAGAGATAGTAGACGGGGGGATAGCAATCAGCCCCAGCATTTT.